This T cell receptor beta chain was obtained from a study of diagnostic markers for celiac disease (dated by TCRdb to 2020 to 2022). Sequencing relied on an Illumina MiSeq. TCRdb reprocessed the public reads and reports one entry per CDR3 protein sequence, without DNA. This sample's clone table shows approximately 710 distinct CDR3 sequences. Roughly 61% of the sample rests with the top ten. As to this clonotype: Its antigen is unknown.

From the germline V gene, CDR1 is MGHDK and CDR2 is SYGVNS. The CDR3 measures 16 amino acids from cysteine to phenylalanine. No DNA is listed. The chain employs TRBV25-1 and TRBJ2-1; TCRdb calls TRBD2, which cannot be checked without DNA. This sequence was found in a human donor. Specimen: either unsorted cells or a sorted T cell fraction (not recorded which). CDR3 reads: CASSESETSGVNEQFF.